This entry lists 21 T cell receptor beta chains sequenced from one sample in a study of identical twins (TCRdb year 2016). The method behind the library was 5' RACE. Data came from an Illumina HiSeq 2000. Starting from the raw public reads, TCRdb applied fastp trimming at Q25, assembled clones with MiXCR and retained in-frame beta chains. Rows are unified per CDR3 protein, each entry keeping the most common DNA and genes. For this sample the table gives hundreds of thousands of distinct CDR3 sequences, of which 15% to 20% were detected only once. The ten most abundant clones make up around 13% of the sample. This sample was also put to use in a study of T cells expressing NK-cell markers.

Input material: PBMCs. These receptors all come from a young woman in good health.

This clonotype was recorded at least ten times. CDR3 sequence reads: CSARDTGTEYLKQYF. DNA for the CDR3: TGCAGTGCTAGAGACACCGGGACGGAGTATCTTAAGCAGTACTTC. This chain connects TRBV20-1 to TRBJ2-7; either TRBD1 or TRBD2 may fit D (5 bases each). Germline CDR1 and CDR2: DFQATT and SNEGSKA (reference sequence). Trimming stripped 0 bases from V and 8 bases from J, with 20 bases between. The CDR3 sequence is 15 residues long.

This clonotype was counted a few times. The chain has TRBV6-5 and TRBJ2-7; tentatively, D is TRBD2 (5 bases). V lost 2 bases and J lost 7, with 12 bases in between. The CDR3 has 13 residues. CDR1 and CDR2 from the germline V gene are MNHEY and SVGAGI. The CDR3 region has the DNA TGTGCCAGCAGTTACCTGTACACGGGAGAGCAGTACTTC. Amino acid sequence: CASSYLYTGEQYF.

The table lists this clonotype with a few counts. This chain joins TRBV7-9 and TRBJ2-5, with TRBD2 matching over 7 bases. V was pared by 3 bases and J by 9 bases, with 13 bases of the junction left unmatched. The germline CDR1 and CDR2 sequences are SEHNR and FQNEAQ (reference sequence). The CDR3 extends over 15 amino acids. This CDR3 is CASSFTGTTLGSQYF. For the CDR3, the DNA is TGTGCCAGCAGCTTTACCGGGACTACCCTAGGGTCCCAGTACTTC. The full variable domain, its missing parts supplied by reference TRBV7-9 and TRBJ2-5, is DTGVSQNPRHKITKRGQNVTFRCDPISEHNRLYWYRQTLGQGPEFLTYFQNEAQLEKSRLLSDRFSAERPKGSFSTLEIQRTEQGDSAMYLCASSFTGTTLGSQYFGPGTRLLVL.

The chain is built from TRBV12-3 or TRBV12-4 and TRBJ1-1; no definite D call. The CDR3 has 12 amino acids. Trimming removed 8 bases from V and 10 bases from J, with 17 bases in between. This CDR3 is CASSLYKGSAFF. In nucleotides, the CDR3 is TGTGCCAGCTCCCTCTATAAAGGCTCAGCTTTCTTT.

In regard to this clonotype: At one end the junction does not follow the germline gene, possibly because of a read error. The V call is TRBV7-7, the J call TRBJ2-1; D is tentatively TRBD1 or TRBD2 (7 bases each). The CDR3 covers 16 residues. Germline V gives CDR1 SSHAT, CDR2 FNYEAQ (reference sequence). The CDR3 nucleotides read TGTGCTAGCAGCTTAGAGTACAGGGGAGGGATCGATGAGCAGTTCTTC. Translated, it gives CASSLEYRGGIDEQFF.

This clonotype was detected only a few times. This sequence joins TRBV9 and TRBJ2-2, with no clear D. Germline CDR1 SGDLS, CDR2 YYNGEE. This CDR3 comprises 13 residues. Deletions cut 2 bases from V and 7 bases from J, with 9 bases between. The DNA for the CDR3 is TGTGCCAGCAGCGTCACGCAGATCGGGGAGCTGTTTTTT. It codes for CASSVTQIGELFF.

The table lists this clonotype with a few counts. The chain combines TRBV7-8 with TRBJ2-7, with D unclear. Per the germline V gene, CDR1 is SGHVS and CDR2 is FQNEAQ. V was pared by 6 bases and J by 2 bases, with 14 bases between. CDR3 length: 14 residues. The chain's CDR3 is CASSKNSLTYEQYF. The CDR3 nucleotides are TGTGCCAGCAGTAAGAACAGCTTAACCTACGAGCAGTACTTC.

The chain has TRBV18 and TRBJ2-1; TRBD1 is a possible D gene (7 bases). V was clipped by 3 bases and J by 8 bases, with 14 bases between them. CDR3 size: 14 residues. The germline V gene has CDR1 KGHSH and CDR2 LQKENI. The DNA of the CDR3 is TGTGCCAGCTCACCCGGAACAGGGGAGGATGAGCAGTTCTTC. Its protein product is CASSPGTGEDEQFF.

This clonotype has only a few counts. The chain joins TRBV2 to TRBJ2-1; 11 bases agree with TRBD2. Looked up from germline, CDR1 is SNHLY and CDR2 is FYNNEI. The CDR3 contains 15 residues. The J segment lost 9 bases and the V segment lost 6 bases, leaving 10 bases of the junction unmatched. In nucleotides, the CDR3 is TGTGCCAGCAGGGGCCCTAGCGGGAGGAGTATTGAGCAGTTCTTC. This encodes CASRGPSGRSIEQFF.

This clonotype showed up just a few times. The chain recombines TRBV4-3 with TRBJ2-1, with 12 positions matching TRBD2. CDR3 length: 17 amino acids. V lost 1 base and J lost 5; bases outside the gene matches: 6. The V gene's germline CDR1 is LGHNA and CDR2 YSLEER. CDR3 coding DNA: TGCGCCAGCAGCCAAGGGGCTAGCGGGAGGGCCCACAATGAGCAGTTCTTC. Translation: CASSQGASGRAHNEQFF.

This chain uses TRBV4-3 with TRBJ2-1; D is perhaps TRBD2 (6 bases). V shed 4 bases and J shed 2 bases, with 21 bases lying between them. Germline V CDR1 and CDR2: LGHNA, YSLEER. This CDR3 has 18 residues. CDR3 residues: CASSREPLAQGPYNEQFF. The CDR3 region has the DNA TGCGCCAGCAGCCGAGAACCACTAGCTCAAGGCCCCTACAATGAGCAGTTCTTC.

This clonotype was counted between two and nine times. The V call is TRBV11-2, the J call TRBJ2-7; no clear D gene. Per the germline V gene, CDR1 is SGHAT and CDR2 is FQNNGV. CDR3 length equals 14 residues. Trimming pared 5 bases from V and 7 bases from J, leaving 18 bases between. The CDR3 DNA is TGTGCCAGCAGCCCCGGGTGGGGATCCACTGAGCAGTACTTC. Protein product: CASSPGWGSTEQYF.

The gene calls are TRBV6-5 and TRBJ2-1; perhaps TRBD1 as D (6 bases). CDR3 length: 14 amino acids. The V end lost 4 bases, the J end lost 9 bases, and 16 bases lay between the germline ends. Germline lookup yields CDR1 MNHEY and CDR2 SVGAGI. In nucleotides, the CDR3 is TGTGCCAGCAGTTGGGCCGTTCTAGGGGGTGAGCAGTTCTTC. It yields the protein CASSWAVLGGEQFF.

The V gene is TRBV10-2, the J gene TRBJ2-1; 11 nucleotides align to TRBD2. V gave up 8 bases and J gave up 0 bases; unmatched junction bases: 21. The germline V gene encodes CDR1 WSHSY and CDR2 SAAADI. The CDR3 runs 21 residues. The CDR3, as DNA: TGCGCCAGCCGGGACAGTCGAGGGGGACTAGCGGCCAGGAGCTCCTACAATGAGCAGTTCTTC. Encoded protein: CASRDSRGGLAARSSYNEQFF.

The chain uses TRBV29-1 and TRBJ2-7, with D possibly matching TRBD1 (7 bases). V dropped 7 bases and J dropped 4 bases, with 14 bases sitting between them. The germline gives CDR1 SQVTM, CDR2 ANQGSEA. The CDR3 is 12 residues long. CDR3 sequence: CSEGRGEYEQYF. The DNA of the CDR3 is TGCAGCGAGGGCAGGGGGGAATACGAGCAGTACTTC.

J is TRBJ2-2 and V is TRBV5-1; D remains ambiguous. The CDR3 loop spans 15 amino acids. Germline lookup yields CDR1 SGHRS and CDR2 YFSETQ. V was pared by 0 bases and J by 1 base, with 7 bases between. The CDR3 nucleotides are TGCGCCAGCAGCTTGGCCGCGTTGAACACCGGGGAGCTGTTTTTT. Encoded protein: CASSLAALNTGELFF.

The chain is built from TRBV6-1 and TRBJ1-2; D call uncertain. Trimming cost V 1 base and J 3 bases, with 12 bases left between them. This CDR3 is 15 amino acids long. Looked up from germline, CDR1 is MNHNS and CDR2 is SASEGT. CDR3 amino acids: CASSEELGTYYGYTF. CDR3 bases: TGTGCCAGCAGTGAAGAGTTAGGCACCTACTATGGCTACACCTTC.

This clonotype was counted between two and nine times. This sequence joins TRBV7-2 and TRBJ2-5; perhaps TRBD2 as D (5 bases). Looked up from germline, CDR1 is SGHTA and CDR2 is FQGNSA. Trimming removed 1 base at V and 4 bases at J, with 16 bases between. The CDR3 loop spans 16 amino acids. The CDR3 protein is CASSLVSLVVGETQYF. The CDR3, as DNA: TGTGCCAGCAGCTTAGTATCACTAGTAGTCGGAGAGACCCAGTACTTC.

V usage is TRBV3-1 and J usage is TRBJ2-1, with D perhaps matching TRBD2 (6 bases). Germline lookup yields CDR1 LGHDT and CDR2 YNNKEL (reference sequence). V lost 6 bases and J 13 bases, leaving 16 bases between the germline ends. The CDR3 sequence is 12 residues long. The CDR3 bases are TGTGCCAGCAGTCAGTTTCTAGCGCGCCAGTTCTTC. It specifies CASSQFLARQFF.

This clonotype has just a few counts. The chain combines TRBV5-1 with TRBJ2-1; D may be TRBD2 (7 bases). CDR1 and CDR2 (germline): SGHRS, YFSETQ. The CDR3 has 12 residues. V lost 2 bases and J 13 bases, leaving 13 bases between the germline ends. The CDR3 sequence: CASSLGGAQQFF. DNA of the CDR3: TGCGCCAGCAGCTTAGGGGGGGCTCAACAGTTCTTC.

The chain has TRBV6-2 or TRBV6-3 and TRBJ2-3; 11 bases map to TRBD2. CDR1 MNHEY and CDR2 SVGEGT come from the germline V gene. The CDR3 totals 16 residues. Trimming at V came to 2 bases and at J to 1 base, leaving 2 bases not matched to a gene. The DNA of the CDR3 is TGTGCCAGCAGTTACCGACTAGCGGGGCGCACAGATACGCAGTATTTT. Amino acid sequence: CASSYRLAGRTDTQYF.